The 6 T cell receptor beta chains reported below all come from one sample, sequenced in a study of PD-1 blockade in classical Hodgkin lymphoma. The time point here: cycle 4 day 1 (C4D1), after more than five weeks of nivolumab. Brentuximab vedotin exposure varied among the patients, all of whom had relapsed after autologous stem cell transplantation. Profiling relied on immunoSEQ multiplex PCR, and the TCRdb table lists in-frame clones only, not all of them. The table includes some 13,000 clones, about 82% detected once. Sequenced material: peripheral blood mononuclear cells (PBMCs), taken before the fourth cycle of nivolumab. These receptors came from a human donor with classical Hodgkin lymphoma.

CDR3 DNA sequence: TGTGCCAGCAGTTACTACGCTCTAGCGGGGGTCCGGCAGTTCTTC. Its protein product is CASSYYALAGVRQFF. V and J are TRBV6-6 and TRBJ2-1, with 10 bases aligning to TRBD2. The CDR3 consists of 15 residues. CDR1 is MNHNY and CDR2 is SVGAGI in the germline V gene (reference sequence). With 1 base clipped from V and 12 bases from J, the junction kept 9 bases outside the gene matches.

This clone has a single count. J is TRBJ1-2 and V is TRBV2; TRBD1 aligns across 9 bases. This CDR3 has 14 amino acids. Trimming took 4 bases from V and 7 from J; bases not matched to a gene: 7. Germline CDR1 SNHLY, CDR2 FYNNEI. Here the CDR3 DNA reads TGTGCCAGCAGTGTCGGGACAGGGTTCGTTGGCTACACCTTC. As protein: CASSVGTGFVGYTF. The whole variable domain, filled in from reference TRBV2 and TRBJ1-2, reads EPEVTQTPSHQVTQMGQEVILRCVPISNHLYFYWYRQILGQKVEFLVSFYNNEISEKSEIFDDQFSVERPDGSNFTLKIRSTKLEDSAMYFCASSVGTGFVGYTFGSGTRLTVV.

The gene calls are TRBV19 and TRBJ2-5, with D unclear. Germline values: CDR1 LNHDA, CDR2 SQIVND (reference sequence). Trimming left V 3 bases short and J 4 bases short, with 15 bases between. The CDR3 totals 15 residues. The CDR3 sequence is CASSIDQGLIETQYF. The CDR3, as DNA: TGTGCCAGTAGTATCGACCAAGGATTAATAGAGACCCAGTACTTC. Looking up the rest from reference TRBV19 and TRBJ2-5 gives the full variable domain: DGGITQSPKYLFRKEGQNVTLSCEQNLNHDAMYWYRQDPGQGLRLIYYSQIVNDFQKGDIAEGYSVSREKKESFPLTVTSAQKNPTAFYLCASSIDQGLIETQYFGPGTRLLVL.

The chain links TRBV7-9 to TRBJ1-5; D unresolved. Germline CDR1 SEHNR, CDR2 FQNEAQ (reference sequence). The V end lost 1 base, the J end lost 0 bases, and 1 base lay between the germline ends. The CDR3 spans 13 residues. The CDR3 sequence is CASSLVSNQPQHF. CDR3 nucleotides: TGTGCCAGCAGCTTAGTTAGCAATCAGCCCCAGCATTTT.

V usage is TRBV10-2 and J usage is TRBJ2-3; 12 positions agree with TRBD2. Germline assignment: CDR1 WSHSY and CDR2 SAAADI. Trimming took 7 bases from V and 2 from J; bases not matched to a gene: 4. CDR3 length: 15 amino acids. This CDR3 reads CASTRTSGNTDTQYF. The CDR3 DNA sequence: TGCGCCAGCACAAGGACTAGCGGGAACACAGATACGCAGTATTTT.

The chain has TRBV18 and TRBJ2-3; 12 positions match TRBD1. Germline CDR1 and CDR2: KGHSH and LQKENI. The length of the CDR3 is 17 residues. After removal of 3 bases from V and 5 bases from J, the junction contained 9 bases not matched to a gene. CDR3 region: CASSPGQGARGGDTQYF. CDR3 in DNA: TGTGCCAGCTCACCGGGACAGGGGGCGCGAGGAGGAGATACGCAGTATTTT.